This record looks at one TCR beta chain sequence and its context. What it recognizes is unknown. The sample originates from a study of T cell clones after liver transplantation. Study at large: Immunosuppression withdrawal was tried within 2 years after liver transplantation in this trial. TCRbeta sequencing after a pre-transplant mixed lymphocyte reaction identified graft-donor-reactive clones, later tracked in post-transplant blood. Without induction therapy, subjects received standard immunosuppression until 12-24 months post-transplant. Findings and caveats of the study: A larger donor-reactive than third-party decline suggested partial antigen-specific deletion.

The table came from immunoSEQ multiplex PCR; TCRdb's copy has only in-frame clones and leaves some out. The sample shows around 80,000 clones, 65% to 85% of them seen only once. The receptor comes from a human patient who received a liver transplant. These T cells may partly come from the graft donor. The sequenced sample was CD4+ T cells from blood, obtained just over 45 months after liver transplant.

In DNA form, the CDR3 reads TGTGCCAGCAGCTTAGCGCGGGATCAGCCCCAGCATTTT. Translated: CASSLARDQPQHF. This chain uses TRBV7-3 with TRBJ1-5, with D unresolved. CDR1 is SGHTA, CDR2 FQGTGA, per germline. V was trimmed by 2 bases and J by 5 bases, leaving 7 bases between them. This CDR3 is 13 amino acids long.